The 6 T cell receptor beta chains in this list originate from one sample, sequenced in a study of T cell responses to AZD1222 COVID-19 vaccine. Sequencing was performed with immunoSEQ multiplex PCR; in TCRdb, only in-frame clones are kept and a portion is missing. Among tens of thousands of clones listed, more than 60% were seen once. The source material was peripheral blood, sampled 28 days after the second AZD1222 dose. Receptor source: an adult who received the AZD1222 COVID-19 vaccine.

This chain links TRBV10-3 with TRBJ2-3; TRBD1 might be the D (5 bases). The ends were cut back, 2 bases at V and 10 bases at J, with 13 bases in the middle. The germline CDR1 and CDR2 sequences are ENHRY and SYGVKD. CDR3 length: 13 amino acids. The CDR3 DNA reads as TGTGCCATCAGTGAGGCCCTACAGGTCCCGCAGTATTTT. Translated, it gives CAISEALQVPQYF.

This clone was picked up one time. This chain joins TRBV5-1 and TRBJ1-4; 9 bases match TRBD1. Germline-derived CDR1 and CDR2 are SGHRS and YFSETQ. The CDR3 totals 14 residues. V lost 4 bases and J lost 4; bases outside the gene matches: 2. The CDR3 DNA sequence: TGCGCCAGCAGCCCGGACAGGGGTAATGAAAAACTGTTTTTT. It is translated as CASSPDRGNEKLFF.

This clone was observed a few times. The gene calls are TRBV6-5 and TRBJ1-1; TRBD1 matches 7 bases. The V and J ends lost 10 bases and 4 bases, in that order; junction bases with no gene match: 12. The CDR3 runs 14 residues. The V gene's germline CDR1 is MNHEY and CDR2 SVGAGI. The CDR3 loop reads CATRDSVMGTEAFF. CDR3 DNA: TGTGCCACCCGGGACAGCGTAATGGGCACTGAAGCTTTCTTT.

The chain links TRBV6-5 to TRBJ1-1; maybe TRBD1 (5 bases). This CDR3 comprises 13 residues. V was trimmed by 6 bases and J by 2 bases, leaving 10 bases between them. Germline CDR1 and CDR2: MNHEY and SVGAGI. CDR3 nucleotides: TGTGCCAGCAGCGGAGACAGTAACACTGAAGCTTTCTTT. Amino acids: CASSGDSNTEAFF.

The chain joins TRBV11-2 to TRBJ1-1; the D gene is possibly TRBD1 (6 bases). The CDR3 covers 14 residues. Germline loops: CDR1 SGHAT, CDR2 FQNNGV. Trimming pared 2 bases from V and 8 bases from J, leaving 15 bases between. CDR3 DNA: TGTGCCAGCAGCTTATCCCTAAACAGGGTCGAAGCTTTCTTT. Translated: CASSLSLNRVEAFF.

V usage is TRBV25-1 and J usage is TRBJ2-3; 9 bases are a match to TRBD1. V lost 3 bases and J lost 5; bases outside the gene matches: 9. The germline V gene encodes CDR1 MGHDK and CDR2 SYGVNS. The CDR3 sequence is 16 residues long. CDR3 bases: TGTGCCAGCAGTGATGCAGTCGGGACAGGGCAAGATACGCAGTATTTT. The encoded protein is CASSDAVGTGQDTQYF.